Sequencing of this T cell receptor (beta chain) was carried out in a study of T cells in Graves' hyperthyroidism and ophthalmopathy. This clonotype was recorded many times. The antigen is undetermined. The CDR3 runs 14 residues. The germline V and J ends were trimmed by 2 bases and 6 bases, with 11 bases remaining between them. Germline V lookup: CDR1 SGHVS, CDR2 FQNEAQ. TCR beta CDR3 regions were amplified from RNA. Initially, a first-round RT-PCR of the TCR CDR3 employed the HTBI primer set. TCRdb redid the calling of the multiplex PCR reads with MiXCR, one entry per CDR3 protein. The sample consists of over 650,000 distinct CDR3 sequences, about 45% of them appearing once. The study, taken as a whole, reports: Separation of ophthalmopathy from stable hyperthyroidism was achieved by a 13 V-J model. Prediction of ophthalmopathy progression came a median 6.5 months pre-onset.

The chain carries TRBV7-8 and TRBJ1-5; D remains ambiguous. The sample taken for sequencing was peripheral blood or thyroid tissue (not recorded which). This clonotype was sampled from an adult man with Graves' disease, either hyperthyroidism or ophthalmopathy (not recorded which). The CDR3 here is CASSLTARGQPQHF. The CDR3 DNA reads TGTGCCAGCAGCTTAACGGCCAGAGGTCAGCCCCAGCATTTT.